This entry lists 11 T cell receptor beta chains sequenced from one sample in a study of blood T cell repertoires in COVID-19. Clones were sequenced by immunoSEQ multiplex PCR, and TCRdb holds only the in-frame ones, with some missing. The data show under 80,000 clones, with around 87% seen just once and approximately 1% held by the top ten. Sequencing input: peripheral blood. The receptors originated from a man in his 70s with acute or convalescent COVID-19.

This clone is deemed medium-sized (0.01 to 0.1%). The chain has TRBV5-1 and TRBJ2-3, with TRBD2 matching 13 bases. Germline CDR1 SGHRS, CDR2 YFSETQ. CDR3 length: 15 residues. V lost 4 bases, J lost 1 base, and 0 bases stayed unmatched. The chain's CDR3 is CASSGLAGGTDTQYF. For the CDR3, the DNA is TGCGCCAGCAGCGGACTAGCGGGGGGCACAGATACGCAGTATTTT.

This chain links TRBV19 with TRBJ1-3; the D gene is possibly TRBD1 (5 bases). The CDR3 loop spans 12 amino acids. Between the trimmed V and J ends, which lost 5 bases and 11 bases, there was a span of 13 bases. CDR1 and CDR2 from the germline V gene are LNHDA and SQIVND (reference sequence). Written as DNA, the CDR3 is TGTGCCAGTAGTCCCTTAGGGGCTTCCATATATTTT. Protein product: CASSPLGASIYF. The full variable domain, in which reference TRBV19 and TRBJ1-3 provide the parts outside the CDR3, is DGGITQSPKYLFRKEGQNVTLSCEQNLNHDAMYWYRQDPGQGLRLIYYSQIVNDFQKGDIAEGYSVSREKKESFPLTVTSAQKNPTAFYLCASSPLGASIYFGEGSWLTVV.

This clone was seen once. The genes are TRBV4-2 and TRBJ2-3; 7 nucleotides line up with TRBD2. V trimming: 4 bases; J trimming: 7 bases; junction bases outside the gene matches: 11. Germline V CDR1 and CDR2: LGHNA, YNFKEQ. There are 15 residues in the CDR3. CDR3: CASSRTSDAGNTQYF. CDR3 bases: TGTGCCAGCAGCCGCACTAGCGACGCTGGGAATACGCAGTATTTT.

Of note for this clone: The sample holds other DNA sequences that translate to the same CDR3. The rearrangement uses TRBV28 and TRBJ2-7; 8 bases match TRBD2. This CDR3 contains 12 residues. Germline values: CDR1 MDHEN, CDR2 SYDVKM. V lost 5 bases to trimming and J lost 3 bases; unmatched junction nucleotides: 0. CDR3 sequence: CASSRGGYEQYF. CDR3 in DNA: TGTGCCAGCAGTCGGGGGGGCTACGAGCAGTACTTC.

The chain joins TRBV5-1 to TRBJ2-7; 8 nucleotides line up with TRBD2. J was trimmed by 5 bases and V by 4 bases; bases with no gene match: 17. The V gene's germline CDR1 is SGHRS and CDR2 YFSETQ. This CDR3 region has 17 residues. DNA for the CDR3: TGCGCCAGCAGCGGGCCCTTCAAGGTGCGGGGGGACCACGAGCAGTACTTC. This encodes CASSGPFKVRGDHEQYF.

The rearrangement uses TRBV5-1 and TRBJ1-1, with D hard to call. V lost 0 bases to trimming and J lost 7 bases, with 7 bases between them. There are 12 residues in the CDR3. The germline V gene encodes CDR1 SGHRS and CDR2 YFSETQ. The CDR3 here is CASSLGNGEAFF. CDR3 DNA sequence: TGCGCCAGCAGCTTGGGTAACGGTGAAGCTTTCTTT.

The CDR3 loop is CASSGSGRERLFF. Here the CDR3 DNA reads TGTGCCAGCAGCGGTAGCGGAAGGGAGAGGCTGTTTTTT. The chain employs TRBV7-8 and TRBJ1-4; D call uncertain. Trimming pared 5 bases from V and 14 bases from J, leaving 18 bases between. CDR3 length: 13 amino acids. Germline V gives CDR1 SGHVS, CDR2 FQNEAQ.

V is TRBV6-5 and J is TRBJ2-3; D is uncertain. Germline CDR1 and CDR2: MNHEY and SVGAGI. The CDR3 totals 11 residues. The ends were cut back, 5 bases at V and 6 bases at J, with 6 bases in the middle. CDR3 in amino acids: CASSTRDTQYF. The DNA for the CDR3 is TGTGCCAGCAGTACCCGGGATACGCAGTATTTT.

J is TRBJ1-4 and V is TRBV4-1; D is unresolved. The CDR3 extends over 16 amino acids. V gave up 0 bases and J gave up 0 bases, with 8 bases separating them. Germline CDR1 and CDR2: MGHRA and YSYEKL. CDR3 residues: CASSQDFVTTNEKLFF. In DNA, the CDR3 is TGCGCCAGCAGCCAAGATTTTGTTACAACTAATGAAAAACTGTTTTTT.

This clone was picked up a small number of times. The CDR3 protein is CADRDQDTEAFF. The CDR3 DNA follows: TGTGCCGACCGGGATCAGGACACTGAAGCTTTCTTT. This chain connects TRBV2 to TRBJ1-1; D ambiguous. V was clipped by 11 bases and J by 3 bases, with 13 bases between them. The germline V gene has CDR1 SNHLY and CDR2 FYNNEI. The CDR3 runs 12 residues.

The rearrangement uses TRBV6-5 and TRBJ2-3; a weak D match, TRBD2 (6 bases). Per germline, CDR1 MNHEY and CDR2 SVGAGI. Trimming cost V 2 bases and J 4 bases, with 10 bases left between them. The CDR3 spans 14 residues. CDR3 sequence reads: CASSYGGLADTQYF. DNA of the CDR3: TGTGCCAGCAGTTACGGAGGGCTGGCAGATACGCAGTATTTT.